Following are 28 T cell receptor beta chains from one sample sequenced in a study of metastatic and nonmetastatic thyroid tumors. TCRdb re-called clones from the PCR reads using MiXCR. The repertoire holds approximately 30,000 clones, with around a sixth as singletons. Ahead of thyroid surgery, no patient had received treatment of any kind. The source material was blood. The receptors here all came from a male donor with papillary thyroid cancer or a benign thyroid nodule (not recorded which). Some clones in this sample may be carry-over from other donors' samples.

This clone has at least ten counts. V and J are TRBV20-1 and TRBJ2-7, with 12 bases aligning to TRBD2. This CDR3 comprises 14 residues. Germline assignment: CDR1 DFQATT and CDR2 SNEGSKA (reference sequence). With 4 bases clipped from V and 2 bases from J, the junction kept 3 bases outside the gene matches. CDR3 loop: CSAIRTSGTYEQYF. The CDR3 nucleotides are TGCAGTGCTATAAGGACTAGCGGGACCTACGAGCAGTACTTC.

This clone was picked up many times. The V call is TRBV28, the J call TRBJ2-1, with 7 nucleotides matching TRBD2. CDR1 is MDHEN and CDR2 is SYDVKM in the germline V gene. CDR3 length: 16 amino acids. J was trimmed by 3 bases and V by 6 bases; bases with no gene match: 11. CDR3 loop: CASRTYGTTFYNEQFF. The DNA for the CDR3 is TGTGCCAGCAGGACTTACGGGACTACCTTCTACAATGAGCAGTTCTTC.

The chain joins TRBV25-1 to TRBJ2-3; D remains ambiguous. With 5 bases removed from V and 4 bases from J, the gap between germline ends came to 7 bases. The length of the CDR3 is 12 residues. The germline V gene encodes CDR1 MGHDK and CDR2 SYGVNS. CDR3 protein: CASSSASDTQYF. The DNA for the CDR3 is TGTGCCAGCAGTAGTGCCTCAGATACGCAGTATTTT.

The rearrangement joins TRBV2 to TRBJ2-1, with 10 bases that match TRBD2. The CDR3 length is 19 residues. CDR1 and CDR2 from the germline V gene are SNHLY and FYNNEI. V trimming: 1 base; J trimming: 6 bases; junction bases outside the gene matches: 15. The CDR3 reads CASSEGVWGTSVSFNEQFF. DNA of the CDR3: TGTGCCAGCAGTGAAGGTGTATGGGGGACTAGCGTGAGCTTCAATGAGCAGTTCTTC.

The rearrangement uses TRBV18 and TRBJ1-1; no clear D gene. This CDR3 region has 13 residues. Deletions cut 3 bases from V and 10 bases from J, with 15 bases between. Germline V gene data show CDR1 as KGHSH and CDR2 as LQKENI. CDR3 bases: TGTGCCAGCTCACCTAGTCGAAACCTGGCAGCTTTCTTT. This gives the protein CASSPSRNLAAFF.

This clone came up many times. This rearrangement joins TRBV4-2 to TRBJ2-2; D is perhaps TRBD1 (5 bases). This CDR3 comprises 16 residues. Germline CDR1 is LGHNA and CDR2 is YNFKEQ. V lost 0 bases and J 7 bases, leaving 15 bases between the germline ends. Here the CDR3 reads CASSQDRAGNFGELFF. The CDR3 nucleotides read TGTGCCAGCAGCCAAGATCGGGCAGGGAATTTCGGGGAGCTGTTTTTT.

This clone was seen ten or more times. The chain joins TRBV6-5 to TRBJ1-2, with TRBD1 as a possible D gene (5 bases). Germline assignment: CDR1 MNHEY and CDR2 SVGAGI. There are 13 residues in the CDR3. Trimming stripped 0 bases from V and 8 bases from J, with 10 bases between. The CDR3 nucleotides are TGTGCCAGCAGTTACTCGGGGGGAGAGGGCTACACCTTC. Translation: CASSYSGGEGYTF.

The CDR3 loop reads CASRGQGFTDTQYF. DNA of the CDR3: TGCGCCAGCAGGGGACAGGGGTTTACAGATACGCAGTATTTT. This chain joins TRBV5-1 and TRBJ2-3, with TRBD1 matching 10 bases. Germline V gene data show CDR1 as SGHRS and CDR2 as YFSETQ. This CDR3 has 14 amino acids. V shed 5 bases, J shed 3 bases, and the junction held 3 bases outside the gene matches.

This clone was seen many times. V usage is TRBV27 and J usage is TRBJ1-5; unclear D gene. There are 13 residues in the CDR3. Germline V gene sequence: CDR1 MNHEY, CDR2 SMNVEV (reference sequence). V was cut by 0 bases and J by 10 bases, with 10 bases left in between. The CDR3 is CASSLSPYKPQHF. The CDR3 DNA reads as TGTGCCAGCAGTTTATCTCCCTACAAACCCCAGCATTTT.

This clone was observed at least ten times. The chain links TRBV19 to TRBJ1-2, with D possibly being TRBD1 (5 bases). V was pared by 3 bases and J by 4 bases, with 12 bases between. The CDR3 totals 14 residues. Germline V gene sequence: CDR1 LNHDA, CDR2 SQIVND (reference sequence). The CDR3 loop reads CASSMGDSLYGYTF. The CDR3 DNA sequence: TGTGCCAGTAGTATGGGAGACAGTCTCTATGGCTACACCTTC. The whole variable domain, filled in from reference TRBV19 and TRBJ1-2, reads DGGITQSPKYLFRKEGQNVTLSCEQNLNHDAMYWYRQDPGQGLRLIYYSQIVNDFQKGDIAEGYSVSREKKESFPLTVTSAQKNPTAFYLCASSMGDSLYGYTFGSGTRLTVV.

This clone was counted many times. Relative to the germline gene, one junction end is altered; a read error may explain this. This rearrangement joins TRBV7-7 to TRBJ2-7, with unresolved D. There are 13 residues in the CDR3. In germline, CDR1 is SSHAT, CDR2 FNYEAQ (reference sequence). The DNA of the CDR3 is TGTGCTAGCAGCCCCGGTCATACCTACGAGCAGTACTTC. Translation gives CASSPGHTYEQYF.

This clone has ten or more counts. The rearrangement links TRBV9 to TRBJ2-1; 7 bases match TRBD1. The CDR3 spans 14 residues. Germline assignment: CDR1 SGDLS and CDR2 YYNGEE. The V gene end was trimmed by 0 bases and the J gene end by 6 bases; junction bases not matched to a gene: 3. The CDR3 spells CASSVDPGGNEQFF. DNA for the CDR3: TGTGCCAGCAGCGTAGATCCAGGGGGCAATGAGCAGTTCTTC.

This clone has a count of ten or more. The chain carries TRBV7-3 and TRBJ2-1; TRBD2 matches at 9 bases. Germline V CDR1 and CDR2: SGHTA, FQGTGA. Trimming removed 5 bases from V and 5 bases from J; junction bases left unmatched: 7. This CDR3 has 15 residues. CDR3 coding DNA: TGTGCCAGCAGCCTACGACTAGCGGAGCACAATGAGCAGTTCTTC. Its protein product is CASSLRLAEHNEQFF. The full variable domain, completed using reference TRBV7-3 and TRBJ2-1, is GAGVSQTPSNKVTEKGKYVELRCDPISGHTALYWYRQSLGQGPEFLIYFQGTGAADDSGLPNDRFFAVRPEGSVSTLKIQRTERGDSAVYLCASSLRLAEHNEQFFGPGTRLTVL.

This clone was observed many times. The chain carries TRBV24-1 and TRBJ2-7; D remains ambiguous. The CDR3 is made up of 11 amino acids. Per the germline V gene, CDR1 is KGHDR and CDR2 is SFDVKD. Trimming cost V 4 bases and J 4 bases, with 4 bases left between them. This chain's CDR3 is CATSDRYEQYF. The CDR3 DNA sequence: TGTGCCACCAGTGACCGTTACGAGCAGTACTTC.

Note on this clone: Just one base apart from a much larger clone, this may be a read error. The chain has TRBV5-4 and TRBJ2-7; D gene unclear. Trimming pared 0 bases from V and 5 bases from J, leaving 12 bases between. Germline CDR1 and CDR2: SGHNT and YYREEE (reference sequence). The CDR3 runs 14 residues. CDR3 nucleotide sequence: TGTGCCAGCAGCTTGGCCCAAGGTAGGGACGAGCAGTACTTC. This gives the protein CASSLAQGRDEQYF.

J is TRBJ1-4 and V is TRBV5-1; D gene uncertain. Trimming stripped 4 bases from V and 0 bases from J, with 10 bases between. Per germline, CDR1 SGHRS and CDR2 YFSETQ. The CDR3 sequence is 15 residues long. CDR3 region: CASSPTAATNEKLFF. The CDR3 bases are TGCGCCAGCAGCCCCACAGCCGCAACTAATGAAAAACTGTTTTTT.

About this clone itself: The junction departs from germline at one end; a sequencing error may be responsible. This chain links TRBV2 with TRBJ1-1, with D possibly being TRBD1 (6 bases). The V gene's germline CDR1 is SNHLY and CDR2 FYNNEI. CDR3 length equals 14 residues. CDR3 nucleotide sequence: TGTGCCTGCAGGCGCACAGGGACGAACACTGAAGCTTTCTTT. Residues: CACRRTGTNTEAFF. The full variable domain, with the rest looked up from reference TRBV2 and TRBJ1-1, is EPEVTQTPSHQVTQMGQEVILRCVPISNHLYFYWYRQILGQKVEFLVSFYNNEISEKSEIFDDQFSVERPDGSNFTLKIRSTKLEDSAMYFCACRRTGTNTEAFFGQGTRLTVV.

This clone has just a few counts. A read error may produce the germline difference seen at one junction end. CDR3 region: CVSSPGTSTGGLFF. The CDR3 coding sequence is TGTGTCAGCTCACCAGGAACTAGTACCGGGGGGCTGTTTTTT. V usage is TRBV18 and J usage is TRBJ2-2; D may be TRBD2 (6 bases). The CDR3 is 14 amino acids. Germline assignment: CDR1 KGHSH and CDR2 LQKENI.

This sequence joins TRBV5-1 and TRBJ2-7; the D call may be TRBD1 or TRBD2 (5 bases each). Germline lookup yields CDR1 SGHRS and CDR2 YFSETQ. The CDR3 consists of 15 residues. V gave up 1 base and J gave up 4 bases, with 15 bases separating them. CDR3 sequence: CASSLLQDRGYEQYF. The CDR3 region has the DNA TGCGCCAGCAGCTTGTTACAGGATCGGGGTTACGAGCAGTACTTC.

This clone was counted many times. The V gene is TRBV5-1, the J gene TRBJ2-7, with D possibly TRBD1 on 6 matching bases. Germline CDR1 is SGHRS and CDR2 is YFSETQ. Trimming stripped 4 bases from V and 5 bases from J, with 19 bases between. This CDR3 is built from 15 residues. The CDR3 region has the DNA TGCGCCAGCAGCGAAGCTCGGCAGGGGTCTCACGAGCAGTACTTC. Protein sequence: CASSEARQGSHEQYF.

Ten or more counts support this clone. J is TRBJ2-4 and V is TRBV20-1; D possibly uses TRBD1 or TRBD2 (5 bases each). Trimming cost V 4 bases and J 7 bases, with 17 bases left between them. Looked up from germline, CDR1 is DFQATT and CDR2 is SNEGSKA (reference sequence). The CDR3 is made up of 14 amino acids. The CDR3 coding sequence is TGCAGTGCTAATCGGGACCCCAGAGGGAACATTCAGTACTTC. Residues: CSANRDPRGNIQYF.

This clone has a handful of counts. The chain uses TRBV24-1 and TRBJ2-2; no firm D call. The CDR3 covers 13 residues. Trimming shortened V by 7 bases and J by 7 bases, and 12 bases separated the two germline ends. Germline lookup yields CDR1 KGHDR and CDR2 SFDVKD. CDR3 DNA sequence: TGTGCCACCAGCGGGCTCGTTAGCGGGGAGCTGTTTTTT. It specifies CATSGLVSGELFF.

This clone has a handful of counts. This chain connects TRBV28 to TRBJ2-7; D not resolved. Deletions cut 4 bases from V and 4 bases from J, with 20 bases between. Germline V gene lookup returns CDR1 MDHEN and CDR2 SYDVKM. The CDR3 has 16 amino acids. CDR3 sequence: CASSSTQTLTGYEQYF. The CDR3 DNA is TGTGCCAGCAGTTCCACCCAGACCTTGACTGGATACGAGCAGTACTTC.

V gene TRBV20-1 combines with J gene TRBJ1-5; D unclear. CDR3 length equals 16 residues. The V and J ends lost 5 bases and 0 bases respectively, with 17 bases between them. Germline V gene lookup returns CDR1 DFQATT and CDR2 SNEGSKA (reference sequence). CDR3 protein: CSASIPEIYSNQPQHF. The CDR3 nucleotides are TGCAGTGCTTCAATACCAGAGATTTATAGCAATCAGCCCCAGCATTTT.

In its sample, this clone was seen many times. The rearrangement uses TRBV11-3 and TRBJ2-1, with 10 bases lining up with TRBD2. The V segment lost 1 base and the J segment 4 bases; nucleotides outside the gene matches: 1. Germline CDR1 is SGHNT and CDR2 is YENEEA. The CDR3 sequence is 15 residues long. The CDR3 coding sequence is TGTGCCAGCAGCTTAGGGACTAGCGGTTACAATGAGCAGTTCTTC. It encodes CASSLGTSGYNEQFF.

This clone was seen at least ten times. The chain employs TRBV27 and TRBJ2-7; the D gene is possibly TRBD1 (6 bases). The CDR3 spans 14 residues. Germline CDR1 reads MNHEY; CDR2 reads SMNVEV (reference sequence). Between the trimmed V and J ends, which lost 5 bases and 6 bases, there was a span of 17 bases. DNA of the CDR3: TGTGCCAGCAGTCGTATAATTGAAGGGGGCGAGCAGTACTTC. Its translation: CASSRIIEGGEQYF.

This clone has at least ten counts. CDR3 in amino acids: CASSYSPGSYEQYF. Written as DNA, the CDR3 is TGTGCCAGCAGTTACTCTCCCGGTTCCTACGAGCAGTACTTC. The V gene is TRBV6-2 or TRBV6-3, the J gene TRBJ2-7; D gene ambiguous. Trimming stripped 0 bases from V and 1 base from J, with 7 bases between. Germline loops: CDR1 MNHEY, CDR2 SVGEGT. The CDR3 contains 14 residues.

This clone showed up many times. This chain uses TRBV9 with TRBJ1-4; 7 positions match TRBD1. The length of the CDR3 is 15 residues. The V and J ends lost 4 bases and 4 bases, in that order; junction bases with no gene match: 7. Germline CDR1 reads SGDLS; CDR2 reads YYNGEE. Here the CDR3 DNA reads TGTGCCAGCAGCAGTAGACAGGGAGGTAATGAAAAACTGTTTTTT. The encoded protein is CASSSRQGGNEKLFF.